The present T cell receptor (beta chain) was sequenced within a study of T cell responses to AZD1222 COVID-19 vaccine. Generated by immunoSEQ multiplex PCR, the TCRdb table keeps only in-frame clones and is missing some. The data show around 130,000 clones, with about 90% seen just once and roughly 7.5% held by the top ten. J lost 2 bases, V lost 2 bases, and 5 bases had no gene match. CDR3 length equals 16 residues. CDR1 and CDR2 from the germline V gene are LGHDT and YNNKEL (reference sequence). This sample comprised peripheral blood, obtained 28 days after the second dose of the MenACWY control vaccine. The gene calls are TRBV3-1 (or the pseudogene TRBV3-2) and TRBJ1-3; TRBD1 matches at 8 bases. The sequence derives from an adult who received the MenACWY meningococcal vaccine as a control. The CDR3 protein is CASSQNPQGAGNTIYF. The CDR3 DNA is TGTGCCAGCAGCCAAAATCCACAGGGGGCTGGAAACACCATATATTTT.